These T cell receptor beta chains were read from a single sample in a study of PD-1 blockade in classical Hodgkin lymphoma. Measured with immunoSEQ multiplex PCR; TCRdb has only the in-frame clones, and not every one. Altogether 25,000 to 30,000 clones are present, around 79% being singletons, with the ten largest covering around 0.62%. This specimen consisted of CD4+ T cells from blood, obtained before the fourth cycle of nivolumab. These receptor sequences come from a human donor with classical Hodgkin lymphoma. CDR3s include the opening cysteine and the closing phenylalanine or tryptophan. D genes are given only for firm matches. A row's size may be missing; if present it is once, few, many or a size class.

j_call clone_size d_call v_call cdr3_aa cdr3_nt
TRBJ2-7 NA TRBD2 TRBV4-2 CASSQEKRGEYEQYF TGTGCCAGCAGCCAAGAGAAGCGGGGGGAGTACGAGCAGTACTTC
TRBJ1-1 few TRBD1 TRBV5-4 CASSSRGQTNTEAFF TGTGCCAGCAGCTCCAGGGGACAGACGAACACTGAAGCTTTCTTT
TRBJ1-6 once TRBD1 TRBV9 CASSVGQGNSPLHF TGTGCCAGCAGCGTAGGACAGGGGAATTCACCCCTCCACTTT
TRBJ2-7 NA TRBD1 TRBV11-2 CASSFTGGAFYEQYF TGTGCCAGCAGTTTTACAGGGGGCGCTTTCTACGAGCAGTACTTC
TRBJ1-3 NA NA TRBV5-4 CASSSRTGGGNTIYF TGTGCCAGCAGCTCCCGGACCGGCGGAGGAAACACCATATATTTT
TRBJ2-3 NA TRBD2 TRBV10-3 CAISVSGGAIGDTQYF TGTGCCATCAGTGTAAGCGGGGGGGCCATCGGAGATACGCAGTATTTT
TRBJ1-2 once NA TRBV6-6 CASSYSANYGYTF TGTGCCAGCAGTTACTCGGCTAACTATGGCTACACCTTC
TRBJ1-2 NA NA TRBV10-3 CAISGLPRYGYTF TGTGCCATCAGTGGCCTGCCAAGGTATGGCTACACCTTC
TRBJ2-7 NA TRBD1 TRBV30 CAWSTGTGVYEQYF TGTGCCTGGAGTACCGGGACAGGGGTATACGAGCAGTACTTC
TRBJ1-3 once NA TRBV6-5 CASRSREGGGNTIYF TGTGCCAGCAGAAGCAGGGAAGGGGGAGGAAACACCATATATTTT
TRBJ2-7 NA NA TRBV28 CASSLSGLYEQYF TGTGCCAGCAGTTTATCGGGCCTCTACGAGCAGTACTTC
TRBJ2-7 few NA TRBV2 CASSLDKRLEQYF TGTGCCAGCAGTCTAGACAAACGTCTTGAGCAGTACTTC
TRBJ1-2 once NA TRBV30 CACQGYGYTF TGTGCCTGCCAGGGGTATGGCTACACCTTC
TRBJ1-4 NA NA TRBV6-7 CASSYNRHYSNEKLFF TGTGCCAGCAGTTACAATCGACACTATTCTAATGAAAAACTGTTTTTT
TRBJ1-2 NA NA TRBV18 CASSPSEGFYYGYTF TGTGCCAGCTCACCATCAGAGGGGTTCTACTATGGCTACACCTTC
TRBJ2-7 NA NA TRBV2 CASSAGVVGGEQYF TGTGCCAGCAGTGCGGGGGTAGTGGGGGGCGAGCAGTACTTC
TRBJ2-3 NA NA TRBV5-1 CASSLYPTVASTDTQYF TGCGCCAGCAGCCTGTACCCGACTGTCGCTAGCACAGATACGCAGTATTTT
TRBJ2-1 NA TRBD2 TRBV7-2 CASSLMGLAGAYNEQFF TGTGCCAGCAGCTTAATGGGACTAGCGGGGGCATACAATGAGCAGTTCTTC
TRBJ1-6 few NA TRBV4-1 CASSPMGVTGQLTLHF TGCGCCAGCAGCCCAATGGGAGTGACAGGCCAGTTAACCCTCCACTTT
TRBJ1-1 NA NA TRBV10-3 CAISETLGARSEAFF TGTGCCATCAGTGAGACCCTGGGGGCCCGATCAGAAGCTTTCTTT
TRBJ2-1 NA TRBD1 TRBV5-3 CASRPTGTGNNEQFF TGTGCCAGCAGGCCGACCGGGACAGGAAACAATGAGCAGTTCTTC
TRBJ2-5 NA NA TRBV6-5 CATGPQETQYF TGTGCCACCGGCCCCCAAGAGACCCAGTACTTC
TRBJ2-3 NA TRBD2 TRBV7-2 CASSRRLAGATDTQYF TGTGCCAGCAGTAGACGACTAGCGGGAGCCACAGATACGCAGTATTTT
TRBJ2-3 few NA TRBV30 CAWSQPRESGGATDTQYF TGTGCCTGGAGCCAACCACGAGAGAGCGGAGGGGCCACAGATACGCAGTATTTT
TRBJ2-2 NA TRBD2 TRBV5-4 CASSFGGGNTGELFF TGTGCCAGCAGCTTCGGCGGGGGGAACACCGGGGAGCTGTTTTTT
TRBJ2-1 NA TRBD2 TRBV7-3 CASSYGLADNEQFF TGTGCCAGCAGCTACGGACTAGCGGACAATGAGCAGTTCTTC
TRBJ2-7 NA TRBD1 TRBV7-8 CASRRAGTGLNYEQYF TGTGCCAGCAGACGAGCCGGGACAGGGCTAAACTACGAGCAGTACTTC
TRBJ2-7 NA TRBD1 TRBV5-6 CASSWTGSSYEQYF TGTGCCAGCAGCTGGACAGGGAGCTCCTACGAGCAGTACTTC
TRBJ2-5 NA NA TRBV7-3 CASSLSRGETQYF TGTGCCAGCAGCTTAAGTAGGGGTGAGACCCAGTACTTC
TRBJ2-5 NA TRBD1 TRBV7-8 CASSPNTGTGGSETQYF TGTGCCAGCAGCCCCAATACCGGGACAGGGGGTTCGGAGACCCAGTACTTC
TRBJ2-7 NA TRBD1 TRBV11-2 CASSRDRDSYEQYF TGTGCCAGCAGCCGGGACAGGGACTCCTACGAGCAGTACTTC
TRBJ1-6 NA TRBD1 TRBV30 CAWSLGTGGSPLHF TGTGCCTGGAGTCTTGGGACAGGGGGTTCACCCCTCCACTTT
TRBJ1-6 NA TRBD1 TRBV27 CASSWDRGGNSPLHF TGTGCCAGCAGTTGGGACAGGGGGGGGAATTCACCCCTCCACTTT
TRBJ2-7 NA NA TRBV11-2 CASSPHRAFYEQYF TGTGCCAGCAGCCCACACAGGGCATTCTACGAGCAGTACTTC
TRBJ1-4 NA NA TRBV5-1 CASRPVATNEKLFF TGCGCCAGCAGGCCAGTAGCAACTAATGAAAAACTGTTTTTT
TRBJ2-6 NA NA TRBV6-5 CASSTPEGANVLTF TGTGCCAGCAGTACCCCAGAAGGGGCCAACGTCCTGACTTTC
TRBJ2-2 NA NA TRBV12-5 CASGLRGENTGELFF TGTGCTAGTGGTTTGCGCGGGGAGAACACCGGGGAGCTGTTTTTT
TRBJ1-1 NA NA TRBV28 CASSEGTRGYTEAFF TGTGCCAGCAGTGAAGGGACACGGGGGTACACTGAAGCTTTCTTT
TRBJ2-3 NA TRBD2 TRBV7-2 CASSFKAGATDTQYF TGTGCCAGCAGCTTCAAAGCGGGAGCAACAGATACGCAGTATTTT
TRBJ1-2 NA NA TRBV7-2 CASSLATRYGYTF TGTGCCAGCAGCTTAGCGACGCGCTATGGCTACACCTTC
TRBJ1-1 NA NA TRBV7-2 CASSLDQGYTEAFF TGTGCCAGCAGCTTAGATCAGGGATACACTGAAGCTTTCTTT
TRBJ2-3 NA NA TRBV27 CASSFRATPARTDTQYF TGTGCCAGCAGTTTCCGAGCGACGCCAGCCCGCACAGATACGCAGTATTTT
TRBJ1-1 NA TRBD1 TRBV6-5 CASSYDRVNTEAFF TGTGCCAGCAGTTATGACAGGGTGAACACTGAAGCTTTCTTT
TRBJ1-3 NA NA TRBV10-3 CAISQDSLSGNTIYF TGTGCCATCAGTCAGGACAGTCTGTCCGGAAACACCATATATTTT
TRBJ1-3 once TRBD1 TRBV5-1 CASSGRARTGYLGGSGNTIYF TGCGCCAGCAGCGGGAGGGCGCGGACAGGGTATTTAGGGGGCTCTGGAAACACCATATATTTT
TRBJ2-1 NA TRBD2 TRBV7-2 CASSSTSGGAYNEQFF TGTGCCAGCAGCTCCACTAGCGGGGGGGCCTACAATGAGCAGTTCTTC
TRBJ1-4 few TRBD1 TRBV18 CASSGTGGREKLFF TGTGCCAGCTCAGGGACAGGGGGCCGAGAAAAACTGTTTTTT
TRBJ1-2 once NA TRBV25-1 CASSELGVVYGYTF TGTGCCAGCAGTGAATTAGGGGTTGTGTATGGCTACACCTTC
TRBJ2-7 few TRBD1 TRBV5-5 CASSLAGQNTYEQYF TGTGCCAGCAGCTTGGCGGGACAGAACACCTACGAGCAGTACTTC
TRBJ2-3 NA TRBD2 TRBV7-3 CASSPGLAPDTQYF TGTGCCAGCAGCCCGGGACTAGCTCCAGATACGCAGTATTTT
TRBJ2-5 NA NA TRBV7-3 CASSLLGQGETQYF TGTGCCAGCAGCCTCCTGGGGCAGGGAGAGACCCAGTACTTC
TRBJ1-1 NA NA TRBV7-6 CASSLAARNRIFF TGTGCCAGCAGCTTAGCGGCCAGAAATCGGATCTTCTTT
TRBJ2-1 NA TRBD2 TRBV2 CASKPGLAGWNEQFF TGTGCCAGCAAACCGGGACTAGCGGGATGGAATGAGCAGTTCTTC
TRBJ1-5 NA TRBD1 TRBV5-8 CASSVGGWSNQPQHF TGTGCCAGCAGCGTAGGGGGCTGGAGCAATCAGCCCCAGCATTTT
TRBJ2-1 NA TRBD2 TRBV9 CASSVGRGGFDEQFF TGTGCCAGCAGCGTAGGGCGGGGGGGCTTCGATGAGCAGTTCTTC
TRBJ1-1 NA NA TRBV5-1 CASSLSGMPNTEAFF TGCGCCAGCAGCTTGTCAGGGATGCCGAACACTGAAGCTTTCTTT
TRBJ2-7 NA NA TRBV7-2 CASTPGGQSYEQYF TGTGCCAGCACCCCGGGGGGCCAATCCTACGAGCAGTACTTC
TRBJ2-5 NA NA TRBV11-2 CASSLAGAETQYF TGTGCCAGCAGCTTAGCAGGGGCAGAGACCCAGTACTTC